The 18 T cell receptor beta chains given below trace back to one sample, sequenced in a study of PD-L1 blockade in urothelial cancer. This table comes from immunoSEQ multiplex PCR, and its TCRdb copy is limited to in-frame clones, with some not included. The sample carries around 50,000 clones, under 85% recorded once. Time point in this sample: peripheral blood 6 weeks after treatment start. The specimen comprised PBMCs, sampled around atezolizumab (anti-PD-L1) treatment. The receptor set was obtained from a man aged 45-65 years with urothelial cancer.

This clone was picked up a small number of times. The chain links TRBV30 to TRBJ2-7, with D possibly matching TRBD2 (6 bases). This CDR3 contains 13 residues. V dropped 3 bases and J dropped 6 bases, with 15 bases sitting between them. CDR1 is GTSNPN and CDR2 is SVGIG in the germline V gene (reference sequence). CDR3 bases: TGTGCCTGGAGCCCCTCCGGAGGGGCCGAGCAGTACTTC. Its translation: CAWSPSGGAEQYF.

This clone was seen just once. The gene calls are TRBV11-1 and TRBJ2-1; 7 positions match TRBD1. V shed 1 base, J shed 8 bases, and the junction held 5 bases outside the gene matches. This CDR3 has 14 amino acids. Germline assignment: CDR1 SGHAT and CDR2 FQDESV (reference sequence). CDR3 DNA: TGTGCCAGCAGCTTAGGACAGGGTGAGGATGAGCAGTTCTTC. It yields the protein CASSLGQGEDEQFF. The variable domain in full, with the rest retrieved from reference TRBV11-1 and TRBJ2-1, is EAEVAQSPRYKITEKSQAVAFWCDPISGHATLYWYRQILGQGPELLVQFQDESVVDDSQLPKDRFSAERLKGVDSTLKIQPAELGDSAMYLCASSLGQGEDEQFFGPGTRLTVL.

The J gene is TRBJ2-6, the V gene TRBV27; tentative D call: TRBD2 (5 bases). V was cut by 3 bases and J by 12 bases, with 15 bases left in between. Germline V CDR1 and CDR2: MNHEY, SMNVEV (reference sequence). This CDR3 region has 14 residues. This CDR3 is CASSFGDIEGVLTF. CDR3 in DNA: TGTGCCAGCAGTTTTGGGGATATAGAGGGCGTCCTGACTTTC.

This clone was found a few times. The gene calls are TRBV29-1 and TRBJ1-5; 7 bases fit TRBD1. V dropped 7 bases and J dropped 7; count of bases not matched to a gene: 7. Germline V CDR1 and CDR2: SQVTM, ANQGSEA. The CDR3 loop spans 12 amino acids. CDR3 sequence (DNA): TGCAGCGCAACAGGGGTCATCCAGCCCCAGCATTTT. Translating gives CSATGVIQPQHF.

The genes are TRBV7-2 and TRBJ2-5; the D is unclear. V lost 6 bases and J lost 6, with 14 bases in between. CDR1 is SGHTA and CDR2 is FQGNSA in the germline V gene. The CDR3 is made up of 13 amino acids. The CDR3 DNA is TGTGCCAGCAGTCGAGGTTTTTTGAAGACCCAGTACTTC. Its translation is CASSRGFLKTQYF.

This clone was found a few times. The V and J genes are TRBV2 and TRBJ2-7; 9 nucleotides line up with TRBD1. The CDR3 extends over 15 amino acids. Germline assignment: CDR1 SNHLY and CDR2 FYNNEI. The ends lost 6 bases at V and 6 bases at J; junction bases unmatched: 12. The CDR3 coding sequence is TGTGCCAGCAGCAGCAGACAGGGGGGTTTGGCCGAGCAGTACTTC. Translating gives CASSSRQGGLAEQYF.

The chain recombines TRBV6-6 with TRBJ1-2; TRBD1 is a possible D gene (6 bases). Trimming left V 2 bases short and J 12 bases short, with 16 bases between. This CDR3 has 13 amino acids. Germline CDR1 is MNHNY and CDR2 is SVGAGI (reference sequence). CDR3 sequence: CASSYVLGALHTF. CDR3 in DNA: TGTGCCAGCAGTTACGTGTTGGGGGCTCTCCACACCTTC.

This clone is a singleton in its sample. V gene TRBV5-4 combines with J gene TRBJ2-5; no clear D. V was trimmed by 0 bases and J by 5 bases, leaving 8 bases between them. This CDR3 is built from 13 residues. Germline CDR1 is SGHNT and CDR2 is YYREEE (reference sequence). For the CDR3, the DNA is TGTGCCAGCAGCTTGGGGAACGGGGAGACCCAGTACTTC. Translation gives CASSLGNGETQYF.

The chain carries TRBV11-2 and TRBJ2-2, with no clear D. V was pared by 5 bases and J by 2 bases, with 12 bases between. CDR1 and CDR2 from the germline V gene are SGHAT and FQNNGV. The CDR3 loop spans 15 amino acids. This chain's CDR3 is CASSQRRGNTGELFF. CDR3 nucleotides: TGTGCCAGCAGCCAGAGGCGCGGAAACACCGGGGAGCTGTTTTTT.

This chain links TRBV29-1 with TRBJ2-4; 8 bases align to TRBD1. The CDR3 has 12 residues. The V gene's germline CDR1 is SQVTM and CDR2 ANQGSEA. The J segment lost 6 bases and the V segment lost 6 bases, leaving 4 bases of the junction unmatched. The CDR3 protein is CSVLDRGNIQYF. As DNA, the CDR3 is TGCAGCGTCCTCGACAGGGGAAACATTCAGTACTTC.

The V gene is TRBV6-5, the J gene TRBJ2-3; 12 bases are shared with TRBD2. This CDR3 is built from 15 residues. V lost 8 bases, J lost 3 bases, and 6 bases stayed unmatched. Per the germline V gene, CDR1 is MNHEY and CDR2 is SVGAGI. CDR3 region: CASGLAGGPTDTQYF. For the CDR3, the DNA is TGTGCCAGCGGTCTAGCGGGAGGGCCGACAGATACGCAGTATTTT.

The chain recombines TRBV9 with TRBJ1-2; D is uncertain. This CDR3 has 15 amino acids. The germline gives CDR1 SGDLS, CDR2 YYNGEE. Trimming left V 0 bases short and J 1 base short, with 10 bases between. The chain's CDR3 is CASSVDLESNYGYTF. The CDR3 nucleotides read TGTGCCAGCAGCGTAGATTTAGAGAGTAACTATGGCTACACCTTC.

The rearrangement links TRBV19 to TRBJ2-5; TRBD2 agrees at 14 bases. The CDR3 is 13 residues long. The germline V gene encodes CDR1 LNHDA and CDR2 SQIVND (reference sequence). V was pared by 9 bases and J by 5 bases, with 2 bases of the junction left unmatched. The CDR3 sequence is CASRLAGGETQYF. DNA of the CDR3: TGTGCCAGCCGACTAGCGGGAGGGGAGACCCAGTACTTC.

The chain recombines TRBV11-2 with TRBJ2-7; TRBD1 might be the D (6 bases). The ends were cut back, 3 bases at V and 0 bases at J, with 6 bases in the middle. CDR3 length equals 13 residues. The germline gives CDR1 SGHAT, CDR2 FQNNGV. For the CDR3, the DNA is TGTGCCAGCAGCTTGGGGGCCTCCTACGAGCAGTACTTC. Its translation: CASSLGASYEQYF.

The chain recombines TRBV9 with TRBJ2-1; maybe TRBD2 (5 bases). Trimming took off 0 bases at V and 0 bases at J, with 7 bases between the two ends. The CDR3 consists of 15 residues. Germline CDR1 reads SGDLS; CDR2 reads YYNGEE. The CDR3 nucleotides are TGTGCCAGCAGCGTAGGAGGGTTCTCCTACAATGAGCAGTTCTTC. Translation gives CASSVGGFSYNEQFF.

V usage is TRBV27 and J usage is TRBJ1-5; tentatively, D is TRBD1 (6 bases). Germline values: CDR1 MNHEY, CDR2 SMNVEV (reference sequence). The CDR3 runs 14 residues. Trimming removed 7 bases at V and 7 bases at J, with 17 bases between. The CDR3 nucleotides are TGTGCCAGCAACCCTTACAGGGCCGGACAGCCCCAGCATTTT. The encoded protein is CASNPYRAGQPQHF.

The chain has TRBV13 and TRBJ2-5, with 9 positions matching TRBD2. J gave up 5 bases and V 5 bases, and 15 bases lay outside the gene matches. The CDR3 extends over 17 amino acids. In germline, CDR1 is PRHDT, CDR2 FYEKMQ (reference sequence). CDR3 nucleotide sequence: TGTGCCAGCAGCCCCACCCCCGGCGGGGGGGCCGGTGAGACCCAGTACTTC. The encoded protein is CASSPTPGGGAGETQYF.

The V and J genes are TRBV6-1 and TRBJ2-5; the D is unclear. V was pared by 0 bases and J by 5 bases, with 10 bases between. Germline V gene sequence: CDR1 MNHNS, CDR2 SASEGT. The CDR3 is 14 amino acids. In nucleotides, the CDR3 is TGTGCCAGCAGTGAAGCGCGACACCGGGAGACCCAGTACTTC. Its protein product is CASSEARHRETQYF.